This is a list of T cell receptor beta chains from one sample in a study of cytomegalovirus exposure and HLA in healthy donors. The table came from immunoSEQ multiplex PCR; TCRdb's copy has only in-frame clones and leaves some out. Of fewer than 150,000 clones in the sample, about 83% were seen once. The source material was PBMCs. These receptor sequences come from a man younger than 30 in good health and CMV-seronegative. The CDR3 runs from the conserved cysteine through the conserved F or W. The D gene is left open where the match is weak. Size values are once, few and many counts, or a class for expanded clones, and some rows have none.

abundance | len | j_gene | d_gene | v_gene | CDR3nt | CDR3aa
NA | 12 | TRBJ2-1 | NA | TRBV13 | TGTGCCAGCAGCTTAGGCTTTAATGAGCAGTTCTTC | CASSLGFNEQFF
NA | 16 | TRBJ2-5 | TRBD2 | TRBV5-4 | TGTGCCAGCAGCGTTAGCGGGGGGGCTCTCGGAGAGACCCAGTACTTC | CASSVSGGALGETQYF
few | 16 | TRBJ1-2 | NA | TRBV5-1 | TGCGCCAGCAGCTTGGATATCGGACATTCGAACTATGGCTACACCTTC | CASSLDIGHSNYGYTF
NA | 16 | TRBJ2-1 | TRBD2 | TRBV7-2 | TGTGCCAGCAGCTTTATAGCGGGAGGTACCTACAATGAGCAGTTCTTC | CASSFIAGGTYNEQFF
NA | 15 | TRBJ1-5 | TRBD1 | TRBV15 | TGTGCCACCAGCCCCCGGACAGGGAACAATCAGCCCCAGCATTTT | CATSPRTGNNQPQHF
NA | 16 | TRBJ2-1 | TRBD2 | TRBV7-7 | TGTGCCAGCAGCTCGCTTCAGGGCCCGGGGGGGAATGAGCAGTTCTTC | CASSSLQGPGGNEQFF
NA | 16 | TRBJ1-3 | NA | TRBV4-1 | TGCGCCAGCAGCCAAGTAATACAGGGCGGGCGAAACACCATATATTTT | CASSQVIQGGRNTIYF
NA | 14 | TRBJ1-2 | TRBD1 | TRBV28 | TGTGCCAGCAGCACGGGACAGGGCAACTATGGCTACACCTTC | CASSTGQGNYGYTF
NA | 15 | TRBJ1-5 | TRBD1 | TRBV2 | TGTGCCAGCAGTGTCGACAGGGGGGGAGATCAGCCCCAGCATTTT | CASSVDRGGDQPQHF
NA | 14 | TRBJ2-2 | NA | TRBV2 | TGTGCCAGCCGGGAGTGGGGAGACACCGGGGAGCTGTTTTTT | CASREWGDTGELFF
NA | 15 | TRBJ1-5 | NA | TRBV27 | TGTGCCAGCAGTCCGCCGGGCGGGGGCGGTCAGCCCCAGCATTTT | CASSPPGGGGQPQHF
NA | 14 | TRBJ1-5 | NA | TRBV6-1 | TGTGCCAGCAGTGAAGGGAGTGGGAATCAGCCCCAGCATTTT | CASSEGSGNQPQHF
NA | 18 | TRBJ2-7 | TRBD2 | TRBV5-6 | TGTGCCAGCAGCTTGGCCTTTGGTAGCGGGGGAAACTCCTACGAGCAGTACTTC | CASSLAFGSGGNSYEQYF
NA | 15 | TRBJ2-1 | TRBD1 | TRBV6-5 | TGTGCCAGCAGGTCCCCGGGACAGGGTCACAATGAGCAGTTCTTC | CASRSPGQGHNEQFF
NA | 14 | TRBJ2-3 | TRBD2 | TRBV29-1 | TGCAGCGGCCTACTAGCGGGAGGCACAGATACGCAGTATTTT | CSGLLAGGTDTQYF
NA | 13 | TRBJ2-7 | TRBD2 | TRBV5-8 | TGTGCCAGCAGCTTCTACGGGGGGAGCGAGCAGTACTTC | CASSFYGGSEQYF
NA | 14 | TRBJ1-5 | TRBD1 | TRBV19 | TGTGCCAGTAGTATAGACAGGGGGAGTCAGCCCCAGCATTTT | CASSIDRGSQPQHF
NA | 14 | TRBJ1-2 | NA | TRBV6-1 | TGTGCCAGCAGTGAAAGTGGCAGGGCGTATGGCTACACCTTC | CASSESGRAYGYTF
NA | 14 | TRBJ1-1 | NA | TRBV9 | TGTGCCAGCAGCCCGACCAGAGGGGGCACTGAAGCTTTCTTT | CASSPTRGGTEAFF
NA | 15 | TRBJ2-7 | NA | TRBV6-5 | TGTGCCAGCAGTGGACCTGGGACTGGGAACTACGAGCAGTACTTC | CASSGPGTGNYEQYF
once | 13 | TRBJ2-7 | NA | TRBV6-1 | TGTGCCAGCAGTGAAGGCCCAGGGGTTGGACAGTACTTC | CASSEGPGVGQYF
NA | 15 | TRBJ2-3 | NA | TRBV15 | TGTGCCACCAGCTCAAATGGGGAGGGCACAGATACGCAGTATTTT | CATSSNGEGTDTQYF
NA | 15 | TRBJ1-1 | TRBD1 | TRBV19 | TGTGCCAGTAGTACCCGACAGGGAAGGAACACTGAAGCTTTCTTT | CASSTRQGRNTEAFF
NA | 15 | TRBJ1-2 | TRBD1 | TRBV5-6 | TGTGCCAGCAGCTATTCGGGACAGGGGATGATGGACTACACCTTC | CASSYSGQGMMDYTF
NA | 13 | TRBJ2-7 | TRBD1 | TRBV5-6 | TGTGCCAGCAGCACCCGACAGGGGTACGAGCAGTACTTC | CASSTRQGYEQYF
NA | 13 | TRBJ2-7 | NA | TRBV19 | TGTGCCAGTAGTACAGACAGTACCTACGAGCAGTACTTC | CASSTDSTYEQYF
NA | 17 | TRBJ2-1 | TRBD2 | TRBV15 | TGTGCCACCAGCAGAGATCGGGCTAGCGGGGGCAGGCAAGAGCAGTTCTTC | CATSRDRASGGRQEQFF
NA | 14 | TRBJ1-5 | NA | TRBV7-2 | TGTGCCAGCAGCCTCCTCCGGGGAAATCAGCCCCAGCATTTT | CASSLLRGNQPQHF
NA | 14 | TRBJ1-5 | NA | TRBV4-2 | TGTGCCAGCAGCCAAGATCCAGGGCTCTCGCCCCAGCATTTT | CASSQDPGLSPQHF
NA | 13 | TRBJ2-5 | NA | TRBV4-1 | TGCGCCAGCAGCCGCAGACTTGGGGAGACCCAGTACTTC | CASSRRLGETQYF
NA | 13 | TRBJ2-7 | NA | TRBV5-4 | TGTGCCAGCAGCTTGCCGGGGATTGACGAGCAGTACTTC | CASSLPGIDEQYF
NA | 15 | TRBJ2-3 | TRBD2 | TRBV6-4 | TGTGCCAGCAGTGGACTAGCGGGAGGCACAGATACGCAGTATTTT | CASSGLAGGTDTQYF
NA | 13 | TRBJ1-2 | NA | TRBV7-9 | TGTGCCAGCAGCCAAGGGGTAAACTATGGCTACACCTTC | CASSQGVNYGYTF
NA | 16 | TRBJ1-4 | TRBD1 | TRBV11-2 | TGTGCCAGCAGCTTAGATATAGGACAGGGGCGCGAAAAACTGTTTTTT | CASSLDIGQGREKLFF
NA | 16 | TRBJ2-3 | TRBD1 | TRBV13 | TGTGCCAGCAGCTACGGCCGGGACAGGATCTCAGATACGCAGTATTTT | CASSYGRDRISDTQYF
NA | 16 | TRBJ2-7 | NA | TRBV5-4 | TGTGCCAGCAGCTTGGGGGGCGGGGGCCCTCCCTACGAGCAGTACTTC | CASSLGGGGPPYEQYF
NA | 12 | TRBJ1-1 | NA | TRBV5-5 | TGTGCCAGCAGCAAGGGAGGTGTGGGAGCTTTCTTT | CASSKGGVGAFF
NA | 16 | TRBJ1-3 | TRBD1 | TRBV2 | TGTGCCAGCAGTTATATGACAGGGCCCTCTGGAAACACCATATATTTT | CASSYMTGPSGNTIYF
NA | 14 | TRBJ2-7 | NA | TRBV2 | TGTGCCAGCAGTGAAATGACTAGTCTTAACGAGCAGTACTTC | CASSEMTSLNEQYF
NA | 16 | TRBJ2-2 | TRBD2 | TRBV6-5 | TGTGCCAGCAGTTACGTTGGGGGGGCGAACACCGGGGAGCTGTTTTTT | CASSYVGGANTGELFF